The 10 T cell receptor beta chains reported below all come from one sample, sequenced in a study of shared clonotypes between healthy human individuals. The table came from immunoSEQ multiplex PCR; TCRdb's copy has only in-frame clones and leaves some out. The sample records millions of clones, 90% to 95% being singletons. Sequencing used naive CD4+ T cells sorted from blood. Subset meaning: CD45RA+ positively selected. The receptors derive from a man younger than 30 in good health.

This chain uses TRBV9 with TRBJ2-5, with D possibly being TRBD1 or TRBD2 (5 bases each). V was clipped by 4 bases and J by 2 bases, with 15 bases between them. Germline V gives CDR1 SGDLS, CDR2 YYNGEE. The CDR3 has 15 amino acids. This CDR3 reads CASSPRGESQETQYF. CDR3 DNA: TGTGCCAGCAGCCCCCGAGGGGAGTCTCAAGAGACCCAGTACTTC.

The chain employs TRBV13 and TRBJ2-7, with D maybe TRBD1 (5 bases). V was clipped by 0 bases and J by 6 bases, with 6 bases between them. Germline CDR1 reads PRHDT; CDR2 reads FYEKMQ (reference sequence). The CDR3 totals 12 residues. CDR3 nucleotide sequence: TGTGCCAGCAGCTTAGGCAGGGCCGAGCAGTACTTC. Translating gives CASSLGRAEQYF. The full variable domain, rest sourced from reference TRBV13 and TRBJ2-7, is AAGVIQSPRHLIKEKRETATLKCYPIPRHDTVYWYQQGPGQDPQFLISFYEKMQSDKGSIPDRFSAQQFSDYHSELNMSSLELGDSALYFCASSLGRAEQYFGPGTRLTVT.

With regard to this clone: Distinct nucleotide sequences in the sample also encode this CDR3. The chain employs TRBV20-1 and TRBJ2-7, with D maybe TRBD2 (6 bases). V lost 6 bases to trimming and J lost 4 bases, with 10 bases between them. CDR3 length: 11 amino acids. CDR1 and CDR2 (germline): DFQATT, SNEGSKA (reference sequence). CDR3 in DNA: TGCAGTGCCTCCCGGGGGTACGAGCAGTACTTC. Protein product: CSASRGYEQYF.

This chain uses TRBV14 with TRBJ2-6; possibly TRBD2 for D (6 bases). The CDR3 loop spans 16 amino acids. V gave up 11 bases and J gave up 0 bases, with 17 bases separating them. The germline V gene encodes CDR1 SGHDN and CDR2 FVKESK. The chain's CDR3 is CASAGIPLSGANVLTF. CDR3 bases: TGTGCCTCTGCGGGGATCCCGCTCTCTGGGGCCAACGTCCTGACTTTC.

The V gene is TRBV25-1, the J gene TRBJ2-5; TRBD1 is a possible D gene (5 bases). The J call may be mistaken, given a closer DNA end match to TRBJ2-7. This CDR3 comprises 13 residues. In germline, CDR1 is MGHDK, CDR2 SYGVNS. CDR3 region: CASSSAGKYEQYF. Written as DNA, the CDR3 is TGTGCCAGCAGTTCGGCAGGGAAGTACGAGCAGTACTTC.

The chain links TRBV15 to TRBJ1-5; tentatively, D is TRBD1 (5 bases). V lost 3 bases and J 1 base, leaving 10 bases between the germline ends. This CDR3 comprises 15 residues. Germline V CDR1 and CDR2: LNHNV, YYDKDF (reference sequence). The CDR3 DNA is TGTGCCACCAGCAGTTATGGACAAAGCAATCAGCCCCAGCATTTT. Its protein product is CATSSYGQSNQPQHF.

V is TRBV5-6 and J is TRBJ2-7; 9 bases agree with TRBD1. The CDR3 runs 14 residues. CDR1 and CDR2 from the germline V gene are SGHDT and YYEEEE. J lost 4 bases, V lost 4 bases, and 6 bases had no gene match. This CDR3 reads CASSPTGGMYEQYF. The CDR3 DNA follows: TGTGCCAGCAGCCCGACAGGGGGGATGTACGAGCAGTACTTC.

The chain has TRBV11-2 and TRBJ2-3; 8 bases are a match to TRBD1. Germline loops: CDR1 SGHAT, CDR2 FQNNGV. The ends lost 6 bases at V and 0 bases at J; junction bases unmatched: 8. CDR3 length: 16 residues. As DNA, the CDR3 is TGTGCCAGCAGAACCTGGACAGGGCAGAGCACAGATACGCAGTATTTT. Translated: CASRTWTGQSTDTQYF.

CDR3 in DNA: TGTGCCAGCAGCTTAGGGAGGGCAGGGAGAGTAGAGGCGAAAGGCTACACCTTC. Its translation is CASSLGRAGRVEAKGYTF. V and J are TRBV11-2 and TRBJ1-2, with a possible D match to TRBD1 (5 bases). Germline V gene data show CDR1 as SGHAT and CDR2 as FQNNGV. The CDR3 contains 18 residues. V was clipped by 1 base and J by 8 bases, with 26 bases between them.

The V call is TRBV10-2, the J call TRBJ2-5; TRBD1 aligns across 7 bases. The CDR3 contains 12 residues. Germline CDR1 and CDR2: WSHSY and SAAADI. J lost 4 bases, V lost 8 bases, and 4 bases had no gene match. This chain's CDR3 is CASGDSRETQYF. The CDR3 coding sequence is TGCGCCAGCGGGGACAGTAGAGAGACCCAGTACTTC.